A selection of T cell receptor beta chains follows, all from one sample in a study of T cells expressing NK-cell markers. Reanalyzing the 5' RACE reads, TCRdb keeps one entry per CDR3 protein, without DNA. Its clone listing holds around 380,000 distinct CDR3 sequences. Sequenced input: blood T cells: a sorted CD56 or NKG2C T cell subset, CD4+ or CD8+ T cells, or bulk PBMC T cells (not recorded which). The receptors here all came from a woman aged 50 to 60 in good health. Both conserved end residues are part of each CDR3. Each record gives: J gene, V gene, CDR3 protein.

TRBJ1-1,TRBV5-1,CASSRAPGSNTEAFF
TRBJ2-3,TRBV20-1,CSAPQLAESTDTQYF
TRBJ2-1,TRBV5-1,CASRNLKASYNEQFF
TRBJ2-7,TRBV11-2,CASSLLAGGEQYF
TRBJ1-3,TRBV5-1,CASSSDTVSGNTIYF
TRBJ2-5,TRBV12-5,CASGDRKETQYF
TRBJ1-2,TRBV7-3,CASSSEWGGGYTF
TRBJ2-5,TRBV20-1,CSGSRGEETQYF
TRBJ2-1,TRBV9,CASSVALADNEQFF
TRBJ2-5,TRBV29-1,CSLRELETQYF
TRBJ2-3,TRBV5-1,CASSTSGGGTDTQYF
TRBJ2-3,TRBV18,CASSPPGTSGLSTDTQYF
TRBJ2-4,TRBV6-6,CASSYPTGSDKNIQYF
TRBJ2-6,TRBV9,CASSPSSGPGANVLTF
TRBJ1-2,TRBV20-1,CSAMGLHYGYTF
TRBJ2-1,TRBV20-1,CSAAWTSADNEQFF
TRBJ1-5,TRBV5-5,CASSFGGSHNQPQHF
TRBJ1-1,TRBV7-9,CASSLALGSGGLAMNTEAFF
TRBJ2-3,TRBV12-3/TRBV12-4,CASLSRVGYSGDTQYF
TRBJ2-1,TRBV15,CATSRGWASGHNEQFF
TRBJ2-2,TRBV6-2/TRBV6-3,CASSYGGRATGELFF
TRBJ2-3,TRBV20-1,CSARGGGTSGPTDTQYF
TRBJ2-6,TRBV3-1,CASSQGTSDSGANVLTF
TRBJ2-7,TRBV9,CASSEGAGEQYF
TRBJ2-3,TRBV5-6,CASSRQLEDTQYF
TRBJ2-1,TRBV5-4,CASSLGGGGTTQNEQFF
TRBJ2-7,TRBV27,CASSWTVRGYEQYF
TRBJ1-1,TRBV9,CASSGAAGLPGTEAFF
TRBJ2-3,TRBV30,CAWSVSGGGWDTQYF